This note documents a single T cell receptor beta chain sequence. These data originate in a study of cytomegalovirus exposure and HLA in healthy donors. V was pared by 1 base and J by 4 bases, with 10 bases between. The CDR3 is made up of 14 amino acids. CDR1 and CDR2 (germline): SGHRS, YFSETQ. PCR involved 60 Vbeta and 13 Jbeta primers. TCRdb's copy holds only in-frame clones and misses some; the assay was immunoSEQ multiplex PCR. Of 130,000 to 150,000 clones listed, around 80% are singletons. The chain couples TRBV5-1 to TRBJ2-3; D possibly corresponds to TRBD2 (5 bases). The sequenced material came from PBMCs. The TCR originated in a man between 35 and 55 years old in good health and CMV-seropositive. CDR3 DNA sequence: TGCGCCAGCAGCTTGCCGGGGTTGGCAGATACGCAGTATTTT. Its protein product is CASSLPGLADTQYF.